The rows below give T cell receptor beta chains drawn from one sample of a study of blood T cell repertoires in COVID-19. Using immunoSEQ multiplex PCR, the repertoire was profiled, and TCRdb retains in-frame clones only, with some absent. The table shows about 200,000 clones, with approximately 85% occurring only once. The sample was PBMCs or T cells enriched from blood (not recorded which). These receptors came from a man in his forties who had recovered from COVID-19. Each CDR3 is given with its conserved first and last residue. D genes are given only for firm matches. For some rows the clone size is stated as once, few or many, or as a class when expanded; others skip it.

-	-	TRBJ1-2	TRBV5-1	TGCGCCAGCAGCTTGGGAGAGGTGACTAACTATGGCTACACCTTC	CASSLGEVTNYGYTF
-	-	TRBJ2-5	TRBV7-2	TGTGCCAGCAGCTTAGGGGCCTCAGGGGCAGAGACCCAGTACTTC	CASSLGASGAETQYF
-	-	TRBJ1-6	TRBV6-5	TGTGCCAGCATATGGAGAAGGGGAATAGAGTCACCCCTCCACTTT	CASIWRRGIESPLHF
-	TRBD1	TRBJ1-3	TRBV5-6	TGTGCCAGCAGCCTGATGACAGGGGATTCAAACACCATATATTTT	CASSLMTGDSNTIYF
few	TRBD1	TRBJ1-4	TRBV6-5	TGTGCCAGCATGACGGGACAGACTGAAAAACTGTTTTTT	CASMTGQTEKLFF
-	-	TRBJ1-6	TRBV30	TGTGCCTGGAGTGATCAAAATTCACCCCTCCACTTT	CAWSDQNSPLHF
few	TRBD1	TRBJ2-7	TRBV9	TGTGCCAGCAGCGACCAAAGGGGGAGGGACAGGGGCTACGAGCAGTACTTC	CASSDQRGRDRGYEQYF
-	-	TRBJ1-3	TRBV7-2	TGTGCCAGCAGCTTAGGACTAAGGGATAACACCATATATTTT	CASSLGLRDNTIYF
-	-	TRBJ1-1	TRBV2	TGTGCCAGCAAAGCAGGGGCCATGAACACTGAAGCTTTCTTT	CASKAGAMNTEAFF
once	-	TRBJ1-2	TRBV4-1	TGCGCCAGCAGCCCAGATTCAGGGTTGGTCTCTTCGGACGGCTACACCTTC	CASSPDSGLVSSDGYTF
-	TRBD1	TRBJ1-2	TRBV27	TGTGCCAGCAGTTTAGGCAGGGGGTCATATGGCTACACCTTC	CASSLGRGSYGYTF
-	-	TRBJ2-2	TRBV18	TGTGCCAGCTCACCACCGTCCGCGGGCGCCGGGGAGCTGTTTTTT	CASSPPSAGAGELFF
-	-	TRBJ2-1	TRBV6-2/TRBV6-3	TGTGCCAGCAGCCAGGATAAGAGGAGTAGCTCCTACAATGAGCAGTTCTTC	CASSQDKRSSSYNEQFF
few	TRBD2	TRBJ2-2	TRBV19	TGTGCCAGTAGGGTTAGCGGGAGGCCCGCCCCTATCGGGGAGCTGTTTTTT	CASRVSGRPAPIGELFF
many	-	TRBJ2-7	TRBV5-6	TGTGCCAGCAGCTTGATCAATTACGGACATTACGAGCAGTACTTC	CASSLINYGHYEQYF
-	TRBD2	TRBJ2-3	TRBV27	TGTGCCAGCAGTTTTTCCGCTCTAGCGGGCGGCACAGATACGCAGTATTTT	CASSFSALAGGTDTQYF
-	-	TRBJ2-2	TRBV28	TGTGCCAGCAGTTCAATAGAGACAGGAGACGACACCGGGGAGCTGTTTTTT	CASSSIETGDDTGELFF
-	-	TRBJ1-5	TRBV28	TGTGCCAGCAGTTTATGGGTCGGGGATCAGCCCCAGCATTTT	CASSLWVGDQPQHF
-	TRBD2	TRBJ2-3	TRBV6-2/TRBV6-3	TGTGCCAGCAGCCACGGCGTGGGGGGGACAGATACGCAGTATTTT	CASSHGVGGTDTQYF
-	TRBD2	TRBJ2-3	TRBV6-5	TGTGCCAGCAGTCCAGCGGGAGGGCCAACAGATACGCAGTATTTT	CASSPAGGPTDTQYF
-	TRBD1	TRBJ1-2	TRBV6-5	TGTGCCAGCAGTTACTTGGACAGGGCCTATGGCTACACCTTC	CASSYLDRAYGYTF
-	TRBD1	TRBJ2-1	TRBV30	TGTGCAAGGGACAGGGAGAACTACAATGAGCAGTTCTTC	CARDRENYNEQFF
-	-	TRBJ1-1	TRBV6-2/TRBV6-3	TGTGCCAGCAGTTACCCAGGGTATCCTGAAGCTTTCTTT	CASSYPGYPEAFF
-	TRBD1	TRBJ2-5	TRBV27	TGTGCCAGCAGTCAAAGAACCCCGGGACAGGACCCCCAGGTGGGCCAGTACTTC	CASSQRTPGQDPQVGQYF
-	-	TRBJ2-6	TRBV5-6	TGTGCCAGCAGCTCTACAGGGTCGTATCTCCCTGGGGCCAACGTCCTGACTTTC	CASSSTGSYLPGANVLTF
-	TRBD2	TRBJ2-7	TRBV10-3	TGTGCCATCACTGCTGGGACTAGCACCGACTACGAGCAGTACTTC	CAITAGTSTDYEQYF
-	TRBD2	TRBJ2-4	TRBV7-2	TGTGCCAGCAGCCAACTAGCGGGAGGTGCAGCCAAAAACATTCAGTACTTC	CASSQLAGGAAKNIQYF
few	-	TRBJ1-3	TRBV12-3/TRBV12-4	TGTGCCAGCACCCCTGCTATTGCCATATATTTT	CASTPAIAIYF
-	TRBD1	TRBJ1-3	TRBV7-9	TGTGCCAGCAGTCAGGACAGGGGGAATGGAAACACCATATATTTT	CASSQDRGNGNTIYF
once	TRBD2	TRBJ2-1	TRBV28	TGTGCCAGCAGTTTACCCGGGACTAGCGAAAACAATGAGCAGTTCTTC	CASSLPGTSENNEQFF
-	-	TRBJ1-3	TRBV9	TGTGCCAGCAGCGCGACAGTGAGAAGCTCTGGAAACACCATATATTTT	CASSATVRSSGNTIYF
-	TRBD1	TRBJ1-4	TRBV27	TGTGCCAGCAGGACAGGGGGGGAAAAACTGTTTTTT	CASRTGGEKLFF
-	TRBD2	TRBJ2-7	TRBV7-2	TGTGCCAGCAGCCCCGGGACTAGCGGGGCCTACTCCTACGAGCAGTACTTC	CASSPGTSGAYSYEQYF
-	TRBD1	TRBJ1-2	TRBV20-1	TGCAGTGCTCTATACAGGGGTGGCTACACCTTC	CSALYRGGYTF
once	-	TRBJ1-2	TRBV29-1	TGCAGCGTTGCCCTCCCGAGAGCGATTAATGGCTACACCTTC	CSVALPRAINGYTF
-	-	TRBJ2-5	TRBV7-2	TGTGCCAGCAGCTCCGGACTGCTCCAAGAGACCCAGTACTTC	CASSSGLLQETQYF
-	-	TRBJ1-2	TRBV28	TGTGCCAGCACCCATCCAAATGGCTACACCTTC	CASTHPNGYTF
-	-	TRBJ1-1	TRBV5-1	TGCGCCAGCAGCTTGTTGCGGGTCGAAGACACTGAAGCTTTCTTT	CASSLLRVEDTEAFF
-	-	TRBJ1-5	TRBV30	TGTGCCTGGAGGGGCCCAGGGGATCAGCCCCAGCATTTT	CAWRGPGDQPQHF
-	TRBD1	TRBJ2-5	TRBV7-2	TGTGCCAGCAGCTTGGACAGGGGGCCAGAGACCCAGTACTTC	CASSLDRGPETQYF
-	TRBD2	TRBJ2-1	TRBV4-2	TGTGCCAGCAGGCGGACTAGCGGGAGGGCGCTCCACAATGAGCAGTTCTTC	CASRRTSGRALHNEQFF
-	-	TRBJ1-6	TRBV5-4	TGTGCCAGCAGCCTTGCGGGCGGGAGTAATTCACCCCTCCACTTT	CASSLAGGSNSPLHF
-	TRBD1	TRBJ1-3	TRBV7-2	TGTGCCAGCGGGGGACAGTCTGGAAACACCATATATTTT	CASGGQSGNTIYF
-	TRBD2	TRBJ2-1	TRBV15	TGTGCCACCAGCAGAGGAGGGGCATCAGCGGGGCCTTACAATGAGCAGTTCTTC	CATSRGGASAGPYNEQFF
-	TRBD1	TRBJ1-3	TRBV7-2	TGTGCCAGCAGCTTAATTCCGACAGGGGTAGGAAACACCATATATTTT	CASSLIPTGVGNTIYF
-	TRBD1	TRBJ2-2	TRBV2	TGTGCCAGCAGGGGGACAGGGTCCGGGGAGCTGTTTTTT	CASRGTGSGELFF
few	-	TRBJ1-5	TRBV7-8	TGTGCCAGCAGCTGGGTGGGCAGCAATCAGCCCCAGCATTTT	CASSWVGSNQPQHF
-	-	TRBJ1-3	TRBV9	TGTGCCAGCAGCGATAACAGCGGGGGAAACACCATATATTTT	CASSDNSGGNTIYF
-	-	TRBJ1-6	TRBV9	TGTGCCAGCAGCGTAGCTCCTCAGGGTCTAAATTCACCCCTCCACTTT	CASSVAPQGLNSPLHF
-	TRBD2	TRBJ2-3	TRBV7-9	TGTGCCAGCAGCTTAGCGCGGGGGGGCCCAGATACGCAGTATTTT	CASSLARGGPDTQYF
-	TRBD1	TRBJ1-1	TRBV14	TGTGCCAGCAGCCGTGTGGGACAGGGGGAGACTGAAGCTTTCTTT	CASSRVGQGETEAFF
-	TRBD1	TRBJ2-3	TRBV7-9	TGTGCCAGCAGGTTACAGGGGCATTACACAGATACGCAGTATTTT	CASRLQGHYTDTQYF
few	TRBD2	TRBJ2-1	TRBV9	TGTGCCAGCAGCGTCGGGGGGGATTCCTACAATGAGCAGTTCTTC	CASSVGGDSYNEQFF
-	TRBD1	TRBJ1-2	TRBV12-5	TGTGCTAGTGGTTTGCCCCGACAGGGGACTAACTATGGCTACACCTTC	CASGLPRQGTNYGYTF
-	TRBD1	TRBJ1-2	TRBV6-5	TGTGCCAGCAGGACAGGGGGATACTATGGCTACACCTTC	CASRTGGYYGYTF
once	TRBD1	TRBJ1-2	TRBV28	TGTGCCAGCACCGTCAGACAGGGGATGTATGGCTACACCTTC	CASTVRQGMYGYTF